A selection of T cell receptor beta chains follows, all from one sample in a study of cytomegalovirus exposure and HLA in healthy donors. Clones were read by immunoSEQ multiplex PCR, and TCRdb kept only the in-frame ones, dropping some. The sample yields about 130,000 clones, 81% seen once. Material for sequencing was PBMCs. The receptors were sampled from a man aged 18 to 35 in good health and CMV-seronegative. Both conserved end residues are part of each CDR3. The D gene is left open where the match is weak. Some rows mark clone size as missing; the rest say once, few, many or name a class of expanded clone.

clone_size: .; j_call: TRBJ2-7; d_call: TRBD1; v_call: TRBV11-2; cdr3_aa: CASSSGTGPYEQYF; cdr3_nt: TGTGCCAGCAGCTCCGGGACAGGGCCCTACGAGCAGTACTTC
clone_size: .; j_call: TRBJ1-2; d_call: .; v_call: TRBV6-6; cdr3_aa: CASSPPSSNYGYTF; cdr3_nt: TGTGCCAGCAGCCCCCCGTCCTCTAACTATGGCTACACCTTC
clone_size: .; j_call: TRBJ2-2; d_call: .; v_call: TRBV11-3; cdr3_aa: CASSLDRTYTGELFF; cdr3_nt: TGTGCCAGCAGCTTAGATCGGACTTACACCGGGGAGCTGTTTTTT
clone_size: .; j_call: TRBJ2-2; d_call: .; v_call: TRBV4-2; cdr3_aa: CASSQLDRDTGELFF; cdr3_nt: TGTGCCAGCAGCCAACTTGACAGAGACACCGGGGAGCTGTTTTTT
clone_size: .; j_call: TRBJ2-7; d_call: TRBD2; v_call: TRBV27; cdr3_aa: CASSLPLAAREQYF; cdr3_nt: TGTGCCAGCAGTTTACCACTAGCGGCGCGGGAGCAGTACTTC
clone_size: .; j_call: TRBJ1-1; d_call: TRBD1; v_call: TRBV28; cdr3_aa: CASSTGGGTNTEAFF; cdr3_nt: TGTGCCAGCTCTACAGGGGGCGGGACGAACACTGAAGCTTTCTTT
clone_size: .; j_call: TRBJ1-5; d_call: .; v_call: TRBV7-9; cdr3_aa: CASRAQLNQPQHF; cdr3_nt: TGTGCCAGCAGAGCCCAACTAAATCAGCCCCAGCATTTT
clone_size: .; j_call: TRBJ1-2; d_call: .; v_call: TRBV7-3; cdr3_aa: CASSLMSGDGYTF; cdr3_nt: TGTGCCAGCAGCTTAATGAGCGGGGATGGCTACACCTTC
clone_size: .; j_call: TRBJ1-2; d_call: TRBD1; v_call: TRBV5-4; cdr3_aa: CASSLEGTVPNYGYTF; cdr3_nt: TGTGCCAGCAGCTTGGAGGGGACAGTCCCTAACTATGGCTACACCTTC
clone_size: .; j_call: TRBJ1-2; d_call: .; v_call: TRBV19; cdr3_aa: CASSIDGQTYGYTF; cdr3_nt: TGTGCCAGTAGTATTGATGGGCAGACCTATGGCTACACCTTC
clone_size: .; j_call: TRBJ2-3; d_call: .; v_call: TRBV7-2; cdr3_aa: CASSSGAGRALQYF; cdr3_nt: TGTGCCAGCAGCTCGGGGGCGGGGAGGGCGTTGCAGTATTTT
clone_size: few; j_call: TRBJ1-2; d_call: .; v_call: TRBV30; cdr3_aa: CAWSKVGASYGYTF; cdr3_nt: TGTGCCTGGAGTAAGGTGGGGGCAAGCTATGGCTACACCTTC
clone_size: .; j_call: TRBJ1-1; d_call: TRBD1; v_call: TRBV19; cdr3_aa: CASSKAVRTGFMNTEAFF; cdr3_nt: TGTGCCAGTAGTAAGGCGGTCCGGACAGGGTTTATGAACACTGAAGCTTTCTTT
clone_size: .; j_call: TRBJ2-7; d_call: .; v_call: TRBV6-5; cdr3_aa: CASSFSAVYEQYF; cdr3_nt: TGTGCCAGCAGTTTCTCGGCAGTTTACGAGCAGTACTTC